This T cell receptor (beta chain) emerged from a study of cytomegalovirus exposure and HLA in healthy donors. This CDR3 spans 13 amino acids. Germline V gene lookup returns CDR1 LNHDA and CDR2 SQIVND (reference sequence). V was clipped by 6 bases and J by 1 base, with 9 bases between them. The PCR contained 60 Vbeta and 13 Jbeta primers. Clones were sequenced by immunoSEQ multiplex PCR, and TCRdb holds only the in-frame ones, with some missing. The sample has approximately 160,000 clones; 77% are singletons. Broader study findings: Analysis performed later showed TCR beta chains linked to HLA being more clonally expanded than equally common others. The only immune exposure information that was available was CMV serostatus. Within a later analysis, the majority of CMV-associated TCR beta chains appeared HLA-restricted. A missense variant in DCLRE1C was later tied to TCR beta V- and J-gene trimming.

As concerns this clone: Its specificity is not known.

The material sequenced was PBMCs. The clonotype originates from a woman between 25 and 40 years old in good health and CMV-seropositive. The chain uses TRBV19 and TRBJ2-5; tentatively, D is TRBD1 (6 bases). The CDR3 DNA is TGTGCCAGTAGCCAAGGGGGCCAAGAGACCCAGTACTTC. Translated: CASSQGGQETQYF.